The rows below give T cell receptor beta chains drawn from one sample of a study of shared clonotypes between healthy human individuals. Using immunoSEQ multiplex PCR, the repertoire was profiled, and TCRdb retains in-frame clones only, with some absent. The sample consists of about 2.3 million clones, 93% of them appearing once. The sample comprised naive CD4+ T cells from PBMCs. The receptors derive from a young man in good health. Some clones in this sample may be carry-over from other donors' samples. The CDR3 runs from the conserved cysteine through the conserved F or W. Fields, in order: V gene, CDR3 protein.

TRBV6-6 CASGHGETEAFF
TRBV7-9 CASSLARLAGVWNEQFF
TRBV7-3 CASSLSVAGAYEQYF
TRBV4-3 CASSQRAGSSGYNEQFF
TRBV5-4 CASSLAAASYNEQFF
TRBV18 CASSLTPTSGREGEQYF
TRBV15 CATSRDRLTSGPTEQYF
TRBV9 CASSVLTANTEAFF
TRBV9 CASSVGQGPETQYF
TRBV19 CASSIGAGSYEQYF
TRBV6-1 CASSEQGAKNYGYTF
TRBV7-9 CASSSAIPAQGLYEQYF
TRBV7-9 CASHPPGGVETQYF
TRBV7-9 CASSFIGDGEQYF
TRBV7-9 CASSRRGVDSGNTIYF
TRBV28 CASRETDRKLFF
TRBV27 CATTSGANVLTF
TRBV7-8 CASSLAAVYEQYF
TRBV7-9 CASSIRGQGYEQYF
TRBV4-2 CASSQDLTSGRYEQYF
TRBV18 CASSPPGRATEAFF
TRBV2 CASRTEANQPQHF
TRBV18 CASSPPFWGSEAFF
TRBV7-9 CASSLEQGAKVF
TRBV4-3 CASSQDVGTRETQYF
TRBV5-1 CASSLVSSGWSGEQFF
TRBV5-1 CASSPGQPDDTQYF
TRBV6-5 CASSLQHPNTEAFF
TRBV19 CASRFPGTLNTGELFF
TRBV5-8 CASRYRGNEKLFF
TRBV28 CASREDRRAFF
TRBV29-1 CSVTLGRANYGYTF
TRBV2 CASSDSYQPQHF
TRBV14 CASSQDFGQVFNYGYTF
TRBV27 CASSGDRGNYNEQFF
TRBV7-9 CASSFSYNMGTYGYTF
TRBV4-1 CASSLRLAEGVAGYEQYF
TRBV6-6 CASSYSPTRETQYF
TRBV19 CASSIDAGNRVYEQYF
TRBV6-1 CASSEGWHEQFF
TRBV25-1 CASSELTGAISPLHF
TRBV6-1 CASSEVPLGFGGNTIYF
TRBV7-2 CASSLGGRGTQPQHF
TRBV2 CASSETSYEQYF
TRBV29-1 CSVEIGGVTDTQYF
TRBV27 CASARRDSKNIQYF
TRBV2 CASSEKGASTGELFF
TRBV2 CASRPDRGDQPQHF
TRBV4-3 CASSQGVGAGYGYTF
TRBV5-6 CASSWDRQSEQYF
TRBV28 CASSGGLAGGPRTGELFF
TRBV7-8 CASSLRDRGGRQSPLHF
TRBV7-9 CASSLGLADYEQYF
TRBV9 CASSVAASYEQYF
TRBV28 CASSSGQVGYNEQFF
TRBV19 CASTDRGSYNEQFF
TRBV5-1 CASSLPRADTGELFF
TRBV18 CASSPLAVYEQYF
TRBV30 CAWSDFRGQVTQYF